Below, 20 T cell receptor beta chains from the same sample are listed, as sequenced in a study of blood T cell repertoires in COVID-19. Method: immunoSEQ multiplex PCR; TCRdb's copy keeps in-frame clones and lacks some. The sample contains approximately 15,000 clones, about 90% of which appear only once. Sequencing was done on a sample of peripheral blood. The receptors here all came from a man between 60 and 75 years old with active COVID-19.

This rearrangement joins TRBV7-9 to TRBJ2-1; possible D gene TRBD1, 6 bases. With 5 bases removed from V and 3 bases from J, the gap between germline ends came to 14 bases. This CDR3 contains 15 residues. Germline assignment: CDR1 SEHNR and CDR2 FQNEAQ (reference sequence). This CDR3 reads CASSTTGSRYNEQFF. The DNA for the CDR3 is TGTGCCAGCAGCACCACAGGGAGCCGCTACAATGAGCAGTTCTTC. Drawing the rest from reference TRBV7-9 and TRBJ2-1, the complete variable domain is DTGVSQNPRHKITKRGQNVTFRCDPISEHNRLYWYRQTLGQGPEFLTYFQNEAQLEKSRLLSDRFSAERPKGSFSTLEIQRTEQGDSAMYLCASSTTGSRYNEQFFGPGTRLTVL.

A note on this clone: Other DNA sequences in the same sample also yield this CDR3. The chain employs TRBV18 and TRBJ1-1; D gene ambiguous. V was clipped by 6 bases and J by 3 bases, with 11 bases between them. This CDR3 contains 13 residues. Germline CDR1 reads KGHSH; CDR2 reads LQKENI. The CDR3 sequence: CASSPPGDTEAFF. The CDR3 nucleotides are TGTGCCAGCTCTCCGCCGGGAGACACTGAAGCTTTCTTT.

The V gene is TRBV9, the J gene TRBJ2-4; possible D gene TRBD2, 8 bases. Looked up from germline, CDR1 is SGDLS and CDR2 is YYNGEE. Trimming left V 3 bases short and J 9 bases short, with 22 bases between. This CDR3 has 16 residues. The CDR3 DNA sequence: TGTGCCAGCAGCGGGCGACAGGGAGGGACTAGAGGCATTCAGTACTTC. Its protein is CASSGRQGGTRGIQYF.

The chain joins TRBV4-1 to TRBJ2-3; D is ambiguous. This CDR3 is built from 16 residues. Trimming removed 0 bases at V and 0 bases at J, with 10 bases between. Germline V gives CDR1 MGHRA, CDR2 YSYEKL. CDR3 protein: CASSQDPRRSTDTQYF. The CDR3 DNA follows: TGCGCCAGCAGCCAAGACCCTAGGCGTAGCACAGATACGCAGTATTTT.

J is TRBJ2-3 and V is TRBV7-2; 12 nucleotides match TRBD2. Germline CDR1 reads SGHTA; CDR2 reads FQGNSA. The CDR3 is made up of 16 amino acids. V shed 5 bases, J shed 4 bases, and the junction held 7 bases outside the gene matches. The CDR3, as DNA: TGTGCCAGCAGCCCCCTAGCGGGGGGGCCCCCAGATACGCAGTATTTT. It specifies CASSPLAGGPPDTQYF.

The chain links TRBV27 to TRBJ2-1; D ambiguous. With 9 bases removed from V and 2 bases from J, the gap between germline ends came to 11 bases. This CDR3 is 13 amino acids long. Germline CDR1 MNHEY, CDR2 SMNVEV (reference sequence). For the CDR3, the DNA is TGTGCCAGTTCCTTTGGCCCCTACAATGAGCAGTTCTTC. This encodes CASSFGPYNEQFF.

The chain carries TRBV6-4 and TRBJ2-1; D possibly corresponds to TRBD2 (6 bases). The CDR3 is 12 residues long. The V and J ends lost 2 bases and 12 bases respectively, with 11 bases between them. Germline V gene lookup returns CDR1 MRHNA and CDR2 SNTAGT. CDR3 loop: CASSDRLGGQFF. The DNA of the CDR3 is TGTGCCAGCAGTGACCGACTAGGAGGGCAGTTCTTC.

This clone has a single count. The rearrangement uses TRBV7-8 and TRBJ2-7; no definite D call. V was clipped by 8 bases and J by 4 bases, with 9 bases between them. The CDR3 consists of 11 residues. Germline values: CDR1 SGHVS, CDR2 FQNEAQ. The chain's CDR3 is CASRYGYEQYF. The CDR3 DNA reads TGTGCCAGCCGGTACGGGTACGAGCAGTACTTC.

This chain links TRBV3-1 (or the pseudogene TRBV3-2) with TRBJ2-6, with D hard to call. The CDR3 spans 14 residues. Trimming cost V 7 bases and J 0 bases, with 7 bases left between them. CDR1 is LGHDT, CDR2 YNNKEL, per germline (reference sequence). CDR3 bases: TGTGCCAGCAAAACAAGCTCTGGGGCCAACGTCCTGACTTTC. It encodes CASKTSSGANVLTF.

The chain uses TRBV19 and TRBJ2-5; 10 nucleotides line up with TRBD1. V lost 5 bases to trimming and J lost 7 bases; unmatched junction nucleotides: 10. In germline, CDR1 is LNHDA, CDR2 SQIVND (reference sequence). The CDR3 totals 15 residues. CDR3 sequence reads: CASSPGQGVYGTQYF. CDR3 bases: TGTGCCAGTAGTCCCGGACAGGGGGTGTATGGGACCCAGTACTTC.

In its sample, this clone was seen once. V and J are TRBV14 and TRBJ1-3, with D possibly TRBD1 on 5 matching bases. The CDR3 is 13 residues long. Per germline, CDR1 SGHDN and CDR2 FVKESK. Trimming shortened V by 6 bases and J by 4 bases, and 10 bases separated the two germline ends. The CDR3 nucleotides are TGTGCCAGCAGACGGGGGGGAGGAAACACCATATATTTT. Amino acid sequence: CASRRGGGNTIYF.

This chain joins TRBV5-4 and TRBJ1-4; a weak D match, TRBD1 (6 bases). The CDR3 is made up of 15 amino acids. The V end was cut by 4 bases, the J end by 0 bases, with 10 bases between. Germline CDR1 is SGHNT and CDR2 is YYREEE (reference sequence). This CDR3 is CASSLSGATNEKLFF. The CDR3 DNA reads TGTGCCAGCAGCCTCTCAGGGGCAACTAATGAAAAACTGTTTTTT.

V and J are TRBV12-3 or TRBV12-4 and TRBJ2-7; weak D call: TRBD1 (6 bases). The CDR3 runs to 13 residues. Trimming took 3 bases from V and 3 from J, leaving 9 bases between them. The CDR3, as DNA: TGTGCCAGCAGTTTTGCCAGGGGCTACGAGCAGTACTTC. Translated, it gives CASSFARGYEQYF.

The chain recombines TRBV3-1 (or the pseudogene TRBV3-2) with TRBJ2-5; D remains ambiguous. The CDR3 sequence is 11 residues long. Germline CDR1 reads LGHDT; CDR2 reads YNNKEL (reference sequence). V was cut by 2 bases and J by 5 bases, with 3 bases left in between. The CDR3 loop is CASSQSETQYF. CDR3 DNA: TGTGCCAGCAGCCAATCGGAGACCCAGTACTTC.

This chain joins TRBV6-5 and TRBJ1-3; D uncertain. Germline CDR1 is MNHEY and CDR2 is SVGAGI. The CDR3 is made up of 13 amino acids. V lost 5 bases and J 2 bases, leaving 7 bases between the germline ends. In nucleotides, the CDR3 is TGTGCCAGCAGTCGGGGAGCTGGAAACACCATATATTTT. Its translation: CASSRGAGNTIYF.

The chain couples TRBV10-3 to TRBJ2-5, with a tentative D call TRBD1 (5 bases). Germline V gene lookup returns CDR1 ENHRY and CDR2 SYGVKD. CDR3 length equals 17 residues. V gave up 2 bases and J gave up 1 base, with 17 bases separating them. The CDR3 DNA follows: TGTGCCATCAGTGAGCCCTCTGAAGGACACATCCAAGAGACCCAGTACTTC. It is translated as CAISEPSEGHIQETQYF.

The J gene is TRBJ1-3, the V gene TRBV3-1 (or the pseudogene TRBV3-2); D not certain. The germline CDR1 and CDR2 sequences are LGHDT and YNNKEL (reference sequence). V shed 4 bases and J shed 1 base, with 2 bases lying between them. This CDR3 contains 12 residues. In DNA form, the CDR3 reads TGTGCCAGCAGCCCTTCTGGAAACACCATATATTTT. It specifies CASSPSGNTIYF.

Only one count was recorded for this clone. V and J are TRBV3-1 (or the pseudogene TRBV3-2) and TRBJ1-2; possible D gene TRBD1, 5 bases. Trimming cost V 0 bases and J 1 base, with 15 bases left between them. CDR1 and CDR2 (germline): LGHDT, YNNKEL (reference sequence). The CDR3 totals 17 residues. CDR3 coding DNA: TGTGCCAGCAGCCAAGAGGTCAGGGTAACGGATAACTATGGCTACACCTTC. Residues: CASSQEVRVTDNYGYTF.

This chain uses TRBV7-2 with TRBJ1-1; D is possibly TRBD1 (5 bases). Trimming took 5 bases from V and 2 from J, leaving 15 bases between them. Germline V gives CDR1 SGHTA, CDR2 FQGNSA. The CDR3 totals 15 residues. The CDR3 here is CASSPRVGSNTEAFF. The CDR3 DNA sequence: TGTGCCAGCAGCCCCAGGGTGGGGTCTAACACTGAAGCTTTCTTT.

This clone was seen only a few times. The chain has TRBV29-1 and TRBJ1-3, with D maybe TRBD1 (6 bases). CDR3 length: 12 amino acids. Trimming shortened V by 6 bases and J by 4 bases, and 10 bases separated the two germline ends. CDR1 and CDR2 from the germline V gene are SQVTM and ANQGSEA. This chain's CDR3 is CSVDSEGNTIYF. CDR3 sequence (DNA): TGCAGCGTGGACAGTGAGGGAAACACCATATATTTT.